The clone carrying this T cell receptor beta chain appeared a single time. This CDR3 is built from 15 residues. V was trimmed by 5 bases and J by 4 bases, leaving 15 bases between them. Germline V gene sequence: CDR1 SEHNR, CDR2 FQNEAQ (reference sequence). The data stem from a study of OX40 agonist ivuxolimab in advanced cancers. Sequencing was performed with immunoSEQ multiplex PCR; in TCRdb, only in-frame clones are kept and a portion is missing. The sample contains around 78,000 clones, around 85% of which appear only once. Sequenced here: CD4+ or CD8+ T cells sorted from blood, sampled in a trial of the OX40 agonist ivuxolimab. The source of this sequence is an adult with an advanced solid tumor such as melanoma, head and neck, liver or kidney cancer. This rearrangement joins TRBV7-9 to TRBJ2-1; weak D call: TRBD1 (6 bases). The CDR3 DNA sequence: TGTGCCAGCAGCGACCGGGACACCTTTTACAATGAGCAGTTCTTC. Its protein product is CASSDRDTFYNEQFF. The whole variable domain, filled in from reference TRBV7-9 and TRBJ2-1, reads DTGVSQNPRHKITKRGQNVTFRCDPISEHNRLYWYRQTLGQGPEFLTYFQNEAQLEKSRLLSDRFSAERPKGSFSTLEIQRTEQGDSAMYLCASSDRDTFYNEQFFGPGTRLTVL.